The 23 T cell receptor beta chains below all came from one sample that was sequenced in a study of T cell changes during pregnancy in multiple sclerosis. TCRdb keeps only in-frame clones here, not all; method: immunoSEQ multiplex PCR. The sample carries approximately 90,000 clones, around 94% recorded once. The source material was peripheral blood, sampled in the third trimester of pregnancy. Source of these receptors: a female donor with multiple sclerosis, enrolled in a pregnancy study.

The chain carries TRBV27 and TRBJ1-2; 11 bases line up with TRBD1. The CDR3 runs to 15 residues. The germline V gene encodes CDR1 MNHEY and CDR2 SMNVEV (reference sequence). J lost 0 bases, V lost 7 bases, and 4 bases had no gene match. The CDR3 nucleotides read TGTGCCAGCACGGGGGGACAGGGGGCTAACTATGGCTACACCTTC. Its translation is CASTGGQGANYGYTF.

V usage is TRBV7-2 and J usage is TRBJ2-7; 7 nucleotides align to TRBD2. The CDR3 runs 15 residues. The junction had 6 bases not matched to a gene; V was cut back by 1 base and J by 3 bases. CDR1 is SGHTA, CDR2 FQGNSA, per germline. The CDR3: CASSLGGGGYYEQYF. Written as DNA, the CDR3 is TGTGCCAGCAGCTTAGGGGGCGGGGGATACTACGAGCAGTACTTC.

The J gene is TRBJ2-7, the V gene TRBV29-1; 7 nucleotides agree with TRBD2. This CDR3 comprises 14 residues. The ends lost 6 bases at V and 2 bases at J; junction bases unmatched: 10. Germline-derived CDR1 and CDR2 are SQVTM and ANQGSEA. This CDR3 is CSVLREGSPYEQYF. The CDR3 DNA sequence: TGCAGCGTCCTTAGGGAGGGATCCCCCTACGAGCAGTACTTC.

This clone was seen a single time. In nucleotides, the CDR3 is TGTGCCAGCAGCTTAGCCGGGACAGGGGGCTTGTACGAGCAGTACTTC. Encoded protein: CASSLAGTGGLYEQYF. The V call is TRBV7-6, the J call TRBJ2-7; 12 bases line up with TRBD1. The germline gives CDR1 SGHVS, CDR2 FNYEAQ. CDR3 size: 16 residues. With 0 bases clipped from V and 4 bases from J, the junction kept 4 bases outside the gene matches.

The chain uses TRBV5-1 and TRBJ2-4, with 11 bases fitting TRBD1. The V gene end was trimmed by 4 bases and the J gene end by 1 base; junction bases not matched to a gene: 10. This CDR3 spans 18 amino acids. Germline V lookup: CDR1 SGHRS, CDR2 YFSETQ. The CDR3 DNA sequence: TGCGCCAGCAGCCCTGGACAGGGGGCCGTGCGGGCCAAAAACATTCAGTACTTC. Residues: CASSPGQGAVRAKNIQYF. Combining the CDR3 with reference TRBV5-1 and TRBJ2-4 gives the whole variable domain KAGVTQTPRYLIKTRGQQVTLSCSPISGHRSVSWYQQTPGQGLQFLFEYFSETQRNKGNFPGRFSGRQFSNSRSEMNVSTLELGDSALYLCASSPGQGAVRAKNIQYFGAGTRLSVL.

The chain has TRBV6-5 and TRBJ1-4; tentatively, D is TRBD1 (5 bases). This CDR3 is built from 13 residues. Germline V gives CDR1 MNHEY, CDR2 SVGAGI. The V end was cut by 9 bases, the J end by 0 bases, with 8 bases between. The CDR3 region has the DNA TGTGCCAGTCAGGGTGCAACTAATGAAAAACTGTTTTTT. Its translation is CASQGATNEKLFF.

This clone was counted between two and nine times. V usage is TRBV28 and J usage is TRBJ2-7; possibly TRBD2 for D (6 bases). Germline V lookup: CDR1 MDHEN, CDR2 SYDVKM. The length of the CDR3 is 15 residues. Deletions cut 3 bases from V and 3 bases from J, with 15 bases between. CDR3 residues: CASSFSVGGSYEQYF. In DNA, the CDR3 is TGTGCCAGCAGTTTTAGCGTGGGAGGAAGCTACGAGCAGTACTTC.

The chain combines TRBV6-5 with TRBJ1-3; maybe TRBD1 (6 bases). Trimming stripped 6 bases from V and 0 bases from J, with 9 bases between. CDR1 and CDR2 (germline): MNHEY, SVGAGI. This CDR3 contains 14 residues. This chain's CDR3 is CASSRTVSGNTIYF. CDR3 nucleotides: TGTGCCAGCAGCCGGACAGTCTCTGGAAACACCATATATTTT.

This chain uses TRBV5-4 with TRBJ1-1, with 9 nucleotides matching TRBD1. The CDR3 spans 15 residues. V lost 4 bases, J lost 4 bases, and 8 bases stayed unmatched. Germline values: CDR1 SGHNT, CDR2 YYREEE (reference sequence). CDR3 amino acids: CASSPGTGWGTEAFF. In nucleotides, the CDR3 is TGTGCCAGCAGCCCGGGGACAGGGTGGGGCACTGAAGCTTTCTTT.

This chain links TRBV6-5 with TRBJ1-2; the D is unclear. Germline-derived CDR1 and CDR2 are MNHEY and SVGAGI. The length of the CDR3 is 14 residues. V was shortened by 0 bases and J by 6 bases, with 11 bases between the two germline ends. CDR3 coding DNA: TGTGCCAGCAGTTACTCGGCCCCCAGTCATGGCTACACCTTC. Amino acids: CASSYSAPSHGYTF.

The rearrangement joins TRBV11-2 to TRBJ2-5; no clear D. Germline loops: CDR1 SGHAT, CDR2 FQNNGV. Trimming shortened V by 3 bases and J by 2 bases, and 4 bases separated the two germline ends. The CDR3 is made up of 12 amino acids. CDR3 amino acids: CASSFPQETQYF. As DNA, the CDR3 is TGTGCCAGCAGCTTCCCTCAAGAGACCCAGTACTTC.

The V call is TRBV6-5, the J call TRBJ2-5; 7 bases map to TRBD1. Losses at the gene ends were 10 bases for V and 1 base for J; bases not matched to a gene: 6. Germline values: CDR1 MNHEY, CDR2 SVGAGI. The CDR3 is 13 amino acids. The CDR3 coding sequence is TGTGCCACGCACAGGGGATCCCAAGAGACCCAGTACTTC. Its protein product is CATHRGSQETQYF.

CDR3 amino acids: CASSISGVGREQYF. CDR3 coding DNA: TGTGCCAGCAGTATAAGCGGAGTAGGGAGGGAGCAGTACTTC. The J gene is TRBJ2-7, the V gene TRBV27; tentatively, D is TRBD2 (6 bases). The CDR3 runs 14 residues. Germline V gives CDR1 MNHEY, CDR2 SMNVEV (reference sequence). V shed 5 bases and J shed 7 bases, with 18 bases lying between them.

The rearrangement joins TRBV6-5 to TRBJ2-7, with D perhaps TRBD2 (6 bases). V was shortened by 5 bases and J by 4 bases, with 12 bases between the two germline ends. The CDR3 spans 13 residues. Germline V lookup: CDR1 MNHEY, CDR2 SVGAGI. CDR3 nucleotides: TGTGCCAGCAGTCGCCTCGGGGGTTACGAGCAGTACTTC. Translation: CASSRLGGYEQYF.

V usage is TRBV13 and J usage is TRBJ2-7; TRBD2 matches at 13 bases. CDR1 is PRHDT, CDR2 FYEKMQ, per germline (reference sequence). The trim removed 2 bases at V and 5 bases at J, leaving 12 bases unmatched. This CDR3 has 18 residues. CDR3 in DNA: TGTGCCAGCAGCTTAAAACTAGCGGGAGGGTTTTCGGCGGACGAGCAGTACTTC. This sequence encodes CASSLKLAGGFSADEQYF.

The chain carries TRBV7-9 and TRBJ1-4; D possibly corresponds to TRBD1 (5 bases). CDR1 is SEHNR and CDR2 is FQNEAQ in the germline V gene (reference sequence). The CDR3 has 15 amino acids. The V end was cut by 5 bases, the J end by 4 bases, with 14 bases between. The CDR3 DNA sequence: TGTGCCAGCAGCATCTCAGGGCAAAGTAATGAAAAACTGTTTTTT. This sequence encodes CASSISGQSNEKLFF.

This clone was seen once. The rearrangement uses TRBV30 and TRBJ1-2, with 12 bases matching TRBD1. CDR3 size: 18 residues. The germline CDR1 and CDR2 sequences are GTSNPN and SVGIG (reference sequence). V dropped 0 bases and J dropped 4; count of bases not matched to a gene: 12. Here the CDR3 reads CAWSVPGTGGGRGYGYTF. In DNA form, the CDR3 reads TGTGCCTGGAGTGTACCCGGGACAGGGGGCGGGCGGGGCTATGGCTACACCTTC.

This chain links TRBV6-6 with TRBJ2-1; 11 bases agree with TRBD2. The CDR3 spans 15 residues. CDR1 MNHNY and CDR2 SVGAGI come from the germline V gene (reference sequence). The trim removed 2 bases at V and 10 bases at J, leaving 7 bases unmatched. The CDR3 loop reads CASSYASGGSLEQFF. The CDR3 DNA reads TGTGCCAGCAGTTACGCTAGCGGGGGGAGTCTGGAGCAGTTCTTC.

The V and J genes are TRBV9 and TRBJ2-1; 9 bases match TRBD2. Germline-derived CDR1 and CDR2 are SGDLS and YYNGEE. With 3 bases clipped from V and 9 bases from J, the junction kept 13 bases outside the gene matches. CDR3 size: 16 residues. The CDR3 sequence: CASSGPGGSGRGEQFF. The CDR3 DNA follows: TGTGCCAGCAGCGGGCCCGGTGGTAGCGGGAGAGGTGAGCAGTTCTTC.

V is TRBV6-1 and J is TRBJ1-3; D gene unclear. V lost 4 bases and J 0 bases, leaving 19 bases between the germline ends. CDR1 and CDR2 (germline): MNHNS, SASEGT. The length of the CDR3 is 18 residues. CDR3 amino acids: CASSASPPGSTSGNTIYF. CDR3 nucleotide sequence: TGTGCCAGCAGTGCTTCCCCCCCTGGCAGTACCTCTGGAAACACCATATATTTT.

The chain couples TRBV6-4 to TRBJ2-7; weak D call: TRBD1 (6 bases). The CDR3 length is 14 residues. V lost 10 bases to trimming and J lost 5 bases, with 21 bases between them. Germline CDR1 reads MRHNA; CDR2 reads SNTAGT. In DNA form, the CDR3 reads TGTGCCACCCGTACCAACAGGGAAGGGAACGAGCAGTACTTC. Translation gives CATRTNREGNEQYF.

This rearrangement joins TRBV13 to TRBJ2-4; unclear D gene. CDR3 length: 14 amino acids. Trimming shortened V by 5 bases and J by 3 bases, and 11 bases separated the two germline ends. Germline V CDR1 and CDR2: PRHDT, FYEKMQ (reference sequence). Here the CDR3 reads CASSPESNKNIQYF. The CDR3 nucleotides read TGTGCCAGCAGCCCCGAGAGTAACAAAAACATTCAGTACTTC.

The rearrangement links TRBV10-3 to TRBJ2-1, with TRBD2 matching over 13 bases. This CDR3 comprises 20 residues. Germline V gene data show CDR1 as ENHRY and CDR2 as SYGVKD. V gave up 2 bases and J gave up 9 bases; unmatched junction bases: 19. The CDR3 here is CAISEPTSAGLAGLRGEQFF. The DNA for the CDR3 is TGTGCCATCAGTGAGCCTACAAGTGCGGGACTAGCGGGATTGAGAGGTGAGCAGTTCTTC.